This T cell receptor (beta chain) was sequenced in a study of T cell repertoires in cytomegalovirus infection. Study at large: Well-studied HLA-B-restricted CMV epitopes were used in the study alongside recently identified HLA-C-restricted ones. Public TCR beta signatures provided an indication of both CMV infection and a matching HLA type. General observations from the study: The study found HLA-C-restricted CMV-specific TCR beta clonotypes dominating the ex vivo response. Identification of carriers of CMV plus the relevant HLA was achieved through cumulative public TCR beta family frequency.

TCRdb reprocessed the reads with MiXCR, giving one entry per CDR3 protein. This sample has 200,000 or so distinct CDR3 sequences; less than 50% occur once, and the top ten carry 55% to 60%. A note on this clonotype: No antigen is known for it.

V lost 6 bases to trimming and J lost 0 bases, with 15 bases between them. The CDR3 runs 16 residues. Germline V CDR1 and CDR2: KGHSH, LQKENI. The sample in question was CD8+ T cells from cultured PBMCs, obtained from culture after CMV antigen stimulation. The chain recombines TRBV18 with TRBJ1-5, with no clear D. This sequence was found in a human donor in good health (CMV status not recorded). Some clones in this sample may be carry-over from other donors' samples. As DNA, the CDR3 is TGTGCCAGCTCCTCAGGCTACCGGATTAGCAATCAGCCCCAGCATTTT. This gives the protein CASSSGYRISNQPQHF. Based on the CDR3 plus reference TRBV18 and TRBJ1-5, the full variable domain is NAGVMQNPRHLVRRRGQEARLRCSPMKGHSHVYWYRQLPEEGLKFMVYLQKENIIDESGMPKERFSAEFPKEGPSILRIQQVVRGDSAAYFCASSSGYRISNQPQHFGDGTRLSIL.